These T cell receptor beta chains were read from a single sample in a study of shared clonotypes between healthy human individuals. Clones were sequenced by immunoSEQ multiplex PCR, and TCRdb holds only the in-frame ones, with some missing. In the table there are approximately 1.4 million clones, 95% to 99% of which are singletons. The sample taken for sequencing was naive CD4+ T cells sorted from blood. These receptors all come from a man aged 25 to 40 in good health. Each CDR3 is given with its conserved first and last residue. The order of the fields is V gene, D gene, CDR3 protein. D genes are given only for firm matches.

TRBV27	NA	CASSTTFKASGANVLTF
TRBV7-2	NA	CASSLPSDGTGYTF
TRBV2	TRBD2	CASRVYQAGVSYEQYF
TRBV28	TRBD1	CASSLYDRANQPQHF
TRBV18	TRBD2	CASSLLAGVSSYEQYF
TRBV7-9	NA	CASSLEGGKYNEQFF
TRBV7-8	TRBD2	CASSPPASGRLAVGQYF
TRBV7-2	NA	CASSLGQASTEAFF
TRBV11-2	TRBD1	CASSSSGTGDEKLFF
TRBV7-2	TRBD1	CASAGQGADTQYF
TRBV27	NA	CASSLSSRGGYGYTF
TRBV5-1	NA	CASRPGLQETQYF
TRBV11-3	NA	CASSLDSAYEQYF
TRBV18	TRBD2	CASSLTSGVSTDTQYF
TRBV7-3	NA	CASSPGTNEQFF
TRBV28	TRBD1	CASSGTGGQPQHF
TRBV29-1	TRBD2	CSDRAGLASWQFF
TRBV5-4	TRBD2	CASSLELGSGSPNEQFF
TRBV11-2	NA	CASSSKLRIGNEQFF
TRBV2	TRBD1	CASAGPGGVGETQYF
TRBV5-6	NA	CASSLENSGNTIYF